A single sample is the source of the 17 T cell receptor beta chains below, sequenced in a study of T cell responses to AZD1222 COVID-19 vaccine. Sequencing used immunoSEQ multiplex PCR; TCRdb keeps in-frame clones, though not all of them. The sample includes around 180,000 clones, roughly 92% of them seen just once. The sequences come from peripheral blood, collected on day 0 of AZD1222 vaccination. The receptors were gathered from an adult in good health.

The chain links TRBV1 to TRBJ2-2; TRBD2, the table's D call, was not compared with the DNA. TRBV1 is annotated as a pseudogene. The CDR3 length is 16 residues. CDR3 amino acids: CTSSQEVAKNTGELFF. The DNA of the CDR3 is TGCACCAGCAGCCAAGAAGTAGCGAAGAACACCGGGGAGCTGTTTTTT.

This chain connects TRBV7-6 to TRBJ1-1; D is uncertain. Looked up from germline, CDR1 is SGHVS and CDR2 is FNYEAQ. The ends were cut back, 3 bases at V and 6 bases at J, with 5 bases in the middle. The CDR3 runs to 11 residues. CDR3 in amino acids: CASSLGSEAFF. In nucleotides, the CDR3 is TGTGCCAGCAGCTTGGGCTCTGAAGCTTTCTTT.

A word on this clone: The identical CDR3 is also encoded by other nucleotide sequences in the sample. The chain recombines TRBV14 with TRBJ2-5; D not certain. The CDR3 consists of 12 residues. V lost 1 base and J 4 bases, leaving 4 bases between the germline ends. Germline CDR1 and CDR2: SGHDN and FVKESK. CDR3 nucleotide sequence: TGTGCCAGCAGCCAAGCGGGAGAGACCCAGTACTTC. Translation gives CASSQAGETQYF.

The chain uses TRBV18 and TRBJ2-1, with 9 bases aligning to TRBD2. Germline loops: CDR1 KGHSH, CDR2 LQKENI. This CDR3 contains 18 residues. J was trimmed by 3 bases and V by 0 bases; bases with no gene match: 9. CDR3 residues: CASSPPGGGRAIYNEQFF. For the CDR3, the DNA is TGTGCCAGCTCACCACCAGGGGGCGGGAGGGCCATCTACAATGAGCAGTTCTTC.

This clone was seen only a few times. This chain links TRBV5-1 with TRBJ1-2, with D possibly matching TRBD1 (5 bases). The CDR3 runs 12 residues. Trimming removed 6 bases at V and 1 base at J, with 7 bases between. Germline lookup yields CDR1 SGHRS and CDR2 YFSETQ. The CDR3 nucleotides read TGCGCCAGCACCGACAGTAACTATGGCTACACCTTC. It encodes CASTDSNYGYTF.

The J gene is TRBJ1-2, the V gene TRBV29-1; D gene unclear. In germline, CDR1 is SQVTM, CDR2 ANQGSEA. V lost 4 bases, J lost 2 bases, and 5 bases lay in between. The CDR3 consists of 11 residues. CDR3 amino acids: CSVVLNYGYTF. The DNA of the CDR3 is TGCAGCGTTGTTCTAAACTATGGCTACACCTTC.

V usage is TRBV6-5 and J usage is TRBJ2-3, with D hard to call. This CDR3 is 16 amino acids long. The V end was cut by 0 bases, the J end by 0 bases, with 10 bases between. Germline values: CDR1 MNHEY, CDR2 SVGAGI. CDR3: CASSYSHVRSTDTQYF. Here the CDR3 DNA reads TGTGCCAGCAGTTACTCACACGTGCGTAGCACAGATACGCAGTATTTT.

The chain links TRBV12-3 or TRBV12-4 to TRBJ1-1; TRBD1 is a possible D gene (5 bases). This CDR3 is built from 12 residues. Trimming removed 3 bases from V and 6 bases from J, with 8 bases in between. In nucleotides, the CDR3 is TGTGCCAGCAGTTTTGAGGGACCTGAAGCTTTCTTT. Amino acids: CASSFEGPEAFF.

CDR3 bases: TGTGCCAGCAGTAATTTCGGGGGGGCTGCCACCGGGGAGCTGTTTTTT. Amino acid sequence: CASSNFGGAATGELFF. The rearrangement uses TRBV28 and TRBJ2-2; 8 bases agree with TRBD2. This CDR3 spans 16 amino acids. The ends lost 5 bases at V and 4 bases at J; junction bases unmatched: 9. Germline assignment: CDR1 MDHEN and CDR2 SYDVKM. Full variable domain (missing parts from reference TRBV28 and TRBJ2-2): DVKVTQSSRYLVKRTGEKVFLECVQDMDHENMFWYRQDPGLGLRLIYFSYDVKMKEKGDIPEGYSVSREKKERFSLILESASTNQTSMYLCASSNFGGAATGELFFGEGSRLTVL.

The V and J genes are TRBV4-1 and TRBJ2-1; TRBD2 aligns across 12 bases. The J segment lost 3 bases and the V segment lost 0 bases, leaving 6 bases of the junction unmatched. Germline V gene lookup returns CDR1 MGHRA and CDR2 YSYEKL. This CDR3 has 18 residues. In nucleotides, the CDR3 is TGCGCCAGCAGCCAAGATCGACTAGCGGGAGCCCTCTACAATGAGCAGTTCTTC. Translation gives CASSQDRLAGALYNEQFF.

V and J are TRBV5-1 and TRBJ1-1; D perhaps matches TRBD1 (5 bases). This CDR3 contains 15 residues. V dropped 5 bases and J dropped 1 base, with 15 bases sitting between them. CDR1 and CDR2 from the germline V gene are SGHRS and YFSETQ. The CDR3 here is CASRFTPGPNTEAFF. The CDR3, as DNA: TGCGCCAGCAGGTTTACACCGGGGCCGAACACTGAAGCTTTCTTT.

The chain's CDR3 is CASSHHIAGAGADTQYF. CDR3 DNA: TGTGCCAGCAGCCACCACATAGCGGGAGCAGGCGCAGATACGCAGTATTTT. The chain carries TRBV3-1 (or the pseudogene TRBV3-2) and TRBJ2-3; 9 bases are shared with TRBD2. The CDR3 is 17 amino acids. The germline gives CDR1 LGHDT, CDR2 YNNKEL (reference sequence). V lost 3 bases, J lost 4 bases, and 11 bases stayed unmatched.

The chain carries TRBV27 and TRBJ2-7; TRBD1 agrees at 7 bases. Trimming took 3 bases from V and 1 from J; bases not matched to a gene: 6. Germline CDR1 is MNHEY and CDR2 is SMNVEV (reference sequence). There are 15 residues in the CDR3. The CDR3 protein is CASSLSSGGSYEQYV. CDR3 in DNA: TGTGCCAGCAGTTTGAGCTCAGGGGGTTCCTACGAGCAGTACGTC.

V and J are TRBV6-5 and TRBJ1-2, with a tentative D call TRBD1 (6 bases). Germline loops: CDR1 MNHEY, CDR2 SVGAGI. Trimming left V 6 bases short and J 4 bases short, with 18 bases between. This CDR3 contains 15 residues. CDR3 DNA: TGTGCCAGCAGACCATTTCAGGGGATAGGCTATGGCTACACCTTC. It translates to CASRPFQGIGYGYTF.

The CDR3 sequence: CASSLRTGSTEAFF. In DNA form, the CDR3 reads TGTGCCAGCAGCTTGAGGACAGGGTCCACTGAAGCTTTCTTT. V usage is TRBV5-5 and J usage is TRBJ1-1; 8 bases map to TRBD1. Germline V gene sequence: CDR1 SGHKS, CDR2 YYEKEE (reference sequence). The CDR3 runs 14 residues. The V gene end was trimmed by 1 base and the J gene end by 4 bases; junction bases not matched to a gene: 3.

The CDR3: CASRSPGQANSPLHF. CDR3 DNA: TGTGCCAGTAGATCGCCGGGACAGGCTAATTCACCCCTCCACTTT. The chain is built from TRBV19 and TRBJ1-6; 8 positions match TRBD1. There are 15 residues in the CDR3. The germline CDR1 and CDR2 sequences are LNHDA and SQIVND (reference sequence). J was trimmed by 6 bases and V by 6 bases; bases with no gene match: 7.

The chain employs TRBV7-2 and TRBJ2-3; D perhaps matches TRBD2 (7 bases). The CDR3 runs to 17 residues. CDR1 is SGHTA, CDR2 FQGNSA, per germline. The V end lost 2 bases, the J end lost 7 bases, and 22 bases lay between the germline ends. This chain's CDR3 is CASSLQVRGEGSNTQYF. DNA for the CDR3: TGTGCCAGCAGCTTACAAGTTAGGGGGGAGGGATCGAATACGCAGTATTTT.